This T cell receptor beta chain was found in a study of breast tumors, draining lymph nodes, adjacent tissues. Points from the study as a whole: Data only fit, rather than demonstrated, lymph node origin of most tumor T cells. Data fit most tumor T cells coming from lymph node, expanding in tumor. Tumor repertoires ranked between lymph nodes and nontumor tissue in diversity, with V and J gene preferences. Tumor and nontumor repertoires were significantly more similar in luminal-like than in basal-like breast cancer.

Breast cancer patients provided tissue from their axillary draining lymph nodes. TCRdb itself ran the multiplex PCR reads through MiXCR, one entry per CDR3 protein. The table includes 130,000 or so distinct CDR3 sequences, less than 25% detected once. There are many counts of this clonotype. The antigen remains undetermined. Germline V lookup: CDR1 MDHEN, CDR2 SYDVKM. V was shortened by 8 bases and J by 6 bases, with 8 bases between the two germline ends. CDR3 length: 10 residues. The V call is TRBV28, the J call TRBJ2-7; unclear D gene. This clonotype originated in a female donor with breast cancer. Some clones in this sample may be carry-over from other donors' samples. Sequenced material: axillary lymph node tissue. CDR3 nucleotide sequence: TGTGCCAGCGGGCGGTTCGAGCAGTACTTC. Residues: CASGRFEQYF.